This TCR beta chain was found in a study of T cell responses to AZD1222 COVID-19 vaccine (dated by TCRdb to 2020 to 2022). Notes on the research overall: AZD1222 recipients with second doses at about 4 weeks or about 12 weeks were pooled, because spike-specific TCR depth and breadth did not differ between schedules. TCR sequencing was performed for roughly 250 trial participants, of whom about 200 were given two doses of AZD1222 and 26 were given two doses of MenACWY control vaccine. Trial participants were enrolled by age into 18-55, 56-69 and 70-plus year subgroups, with around 140, 26 and 57 TCR-sequenced participants respectively. On the study overall, not on this receptor specifically: Participants were mostly white British, with more females than males. The authors suggested clonal diversity may have been underestimated. In the small 56-69-year group, the increase in depth fell short of significance, most likely because of low power. Conclusions about previously exposed vaccinees are limited, since just 6 or 7 AZD1222 recipients were seropositive for SARS-CoV-2 at baseline. The vaccine-associated CD4 TCRs covered the entire spike protein, and the dominant responses fell in regions 160-218 and 743-854. Reportedly, close to half of the unique spike-specific TCRs recognized epitopes lying outside the regions that are mutated in the B.1.351 and B.1.1.7 variants. Because no day 14 peak-response samples were available, repertoires were characterized only after the peak T cell response. Spike-specific TCR breadth and depth rose significantly after two AZD1222 doses compared with day 0 and with MenACWY recipients.

The table lists this clone with a count of one. Its antigen target is currently unknown. The input lacks base qualities; no much larger clone sits a single base away. The CDR3 regions of human TCRbeta chains were analyzed by immunosequencing. As for the authors' bioinformatics: Repertoire TCRs were checked for matches against a reference library of SARS-CoV-2-specific TCRs that had been generated using the MIRA antigen-specificity platform. Breadth was defined as the fraction of unique TCRs that were SARS-CoV-2-associated. Depth was defined as the fraction of total T cells that were SARS-CoV-2-associated. Using the MIRA data, each spike-specific TCR was assigned both to the spike region to which the TCR was reactive and to a CD4 or CD8 class. Log10-transformed breadth and depth values were compared by one-way ANOVA with Sidak's multiple comparisons tests. TCRdb provides this immuneACCESS table in a form limited to in-frame rearrangements. Some clones are lacking; in checked studies, under half of them reflect an unresolved V gene, and why the rest are absent is not known. V and J calls and clone size are as listed in that table; D and trimming were resolved from the DNA. This sample gives 100,000 or so clones in total; 70% to 90% of them show up just once. 2% to 3% of the sample is taken by the ten largest.

What the time point label conveys for this sample: baseline before first vaccination. Vaccinee samples came from UK trials COV001 and COV002, including a single-blind randomized controlled phase 2/3 trial of AZD1222 (ChAdOx1 nCoV-19) in healthy adults. For TCRbeta chain sequencing, PBMC samples were collected from trial participants at day 0 and at day 28 after the second dose. This TCR was recovered from an adult in good health. Sequences were derived from peripheral blood, sampled on day 0 of AZD1222 vaccination.

The nucleotides read TGCGCCAGCAGCTTGGATGGCGGGCTCGGGCGGCAGCAGTTCTTC. It specifies CASSLDGGLGRQQFF. The chain employs TRBV5-1 and TRBJ2-1, and the D gene may be TRBD2, 5 bases matching. The CDR3 runs 15 amino acids, cysteine and phenylalanine included. The retained sequence is limited to the CDR3, 45 bases, with the frame set at the first base. The germline V gene encodes CDR1 SGHRS and CDR2 YFSETQ. V is pared back by 0 bases and J by 11 bases, with 18 bases lying between the germline termini.